This T cell receptor beta chain is drawn from a study of T cell responses to AZD1222 COVID-19 vaccine. Study-level points and caveats: Baseline antibody screening turned up just a handful of seropositive AZD1222 recipients.

V shed 1 base, J shed 8 bases, and the junction held 4 bases outside the gene matches. From germline, CDR1 is SGHAT and CDR2 FQNNGV. The CDR3 is made up of 15 amino acids. Using immunoSEQ multiplex PCR, the repertoire was profiled, and TCRdb retains in-frame clones only, with some absent. The data hold some 85,000 clones, with about 90% observed a single time. Concerning this clone itself: No antigen is known for it.

Sample: peripheral blood, taken on day 0 of AZD1222 vaccination. The V and J genes are TRBV11-2 and TRBJ2-1; 11 bases are shared with TRBD2. The clonotype comes from an adult in good health. CDR3 amino acids: CASSLGLAGGHEQFF. The CDR3 DNA follows: TGTGCCAGCAGCTTAGGGCTAGCGGGGGGCCATGAGCAGTTCTTC.